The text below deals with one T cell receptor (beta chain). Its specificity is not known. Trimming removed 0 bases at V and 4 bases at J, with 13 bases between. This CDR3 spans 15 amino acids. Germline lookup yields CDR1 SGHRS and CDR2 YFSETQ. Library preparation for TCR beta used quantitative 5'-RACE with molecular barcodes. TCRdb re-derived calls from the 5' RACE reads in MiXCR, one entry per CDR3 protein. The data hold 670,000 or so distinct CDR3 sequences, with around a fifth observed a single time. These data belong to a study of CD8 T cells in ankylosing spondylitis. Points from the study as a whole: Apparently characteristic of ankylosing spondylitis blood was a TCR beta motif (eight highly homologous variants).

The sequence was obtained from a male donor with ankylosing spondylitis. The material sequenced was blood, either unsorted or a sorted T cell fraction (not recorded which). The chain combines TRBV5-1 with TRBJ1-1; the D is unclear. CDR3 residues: CASSLGPAPSTEAFF. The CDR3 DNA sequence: TGCGCCAGCAGCTTGGGACCAGCACCTAGCACTGAAGCTTTCTTT.